This is a list of T cell receptor beta chains from one sample in a study of cytomegalovirus exposure and HLA in healthy donors. Libraries were prepared by immunoSEQ multiplex PCR; TCRdb keeps only in-frame clonotypes and omits some of them. Of 60,000 to 85,000 clones in the sample, about 79% were seen once. Sequencing used PBMCs. Receptors originate from a man aged 35 to 55 in good health and CMV-seronegative. The CDR3 runs from the conserved cysteine through the conserved F or W. A D gene is named only where the DNA matches it firmly. Where a row states a size, it is once, few, many or the class of an expanded clone; other rows omit it.

v_call	j_call	clone_size	d_call	cdr3_nt	cdr3_aa
TRBV19	TRBJ1-5	.	TRBD1	TGTGCCAGTAGTGGCCCCGGGGACAGGGTAAATCAGCCCCAGCATTTT	CASSGPGDRVNQPQHF
TRBV4-1	TRBJ2-1	once	.	TGCGCCAGCAGCCAAGACCGTCCAGGGTACAATGAGCAGTTCTTC	CASSQDRPGYNEQFF
TRBV27	TRBJ2-3	.	TRBD1	TGTGCCAGCAGTTTAACAGGGGGATGGACAGATACGCAGTATTTT	CASSLTGGWTDTQYF
TRBV6-1	TRBJ2-3	.	.	TGTGCCAGCAGTTTAGCGATGGCACCTACAGATACGCAGTATTTT	CASSLAMAPTDTQYF
TRBV14	TRBJ1-1	.	.	TGTGCCAGCGGCACAGGACCGAACACTGAAGCTTTCTTT	CASGTGPNTEAFF
TRBV4-1	TRBJ2-7	.	.	TGCGCCAGCAGCCCATTGATAAGACAGGACGGTACGGGGCAGTACTTC	CASSPLIRQDGTGQYF
TRBV4-1	TRBJ1-5	.	.	TGCGCCAGCAGCCCACTTCCGGGGGAAGTTAGCAATCAGCCCCAGCATTTT	CASSPLPGEVSNQPQHF
TRBV4-1	TRBJ2-7	few	.	TGCGCCAGCAGTCGCGGGGCGGCGACCCGCTACGAGCAGTACTTC	CASSRGAATRYEQYF
TRBV18	TRBJ2-7	.	TRBD1	TGTGCCAGCTCACGCCCGGGACAGGGGGGCGAGCAGTACTTC	CASSRPGQGGEQYF
TRBV19	TRBJ2-1	.	TRBD2	TGTGCCAGTAGTGTAAAGTCCGGGACTAGCTATGAGCAGTTCTTC	CASSVKSGTSYEQFF